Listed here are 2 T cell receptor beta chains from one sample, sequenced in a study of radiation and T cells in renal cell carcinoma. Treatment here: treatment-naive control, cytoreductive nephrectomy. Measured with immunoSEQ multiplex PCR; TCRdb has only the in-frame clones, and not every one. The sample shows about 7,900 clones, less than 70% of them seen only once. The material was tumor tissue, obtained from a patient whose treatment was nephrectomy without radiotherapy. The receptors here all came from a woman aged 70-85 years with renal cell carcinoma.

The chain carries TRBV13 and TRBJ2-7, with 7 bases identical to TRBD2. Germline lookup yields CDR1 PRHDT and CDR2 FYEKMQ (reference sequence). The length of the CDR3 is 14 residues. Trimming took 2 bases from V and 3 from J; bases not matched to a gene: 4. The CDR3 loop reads CASSLRGGSYEQYF. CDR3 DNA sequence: TGTGCCAGCAGCTTACGGGGAGGGAGCTACGAGCAGTACTTC.

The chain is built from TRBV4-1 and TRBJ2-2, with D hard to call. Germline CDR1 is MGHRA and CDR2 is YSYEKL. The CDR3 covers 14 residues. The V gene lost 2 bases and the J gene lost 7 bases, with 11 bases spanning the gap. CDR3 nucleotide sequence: TGCGCCAGCAGCCAACACCCAGGTGACGGGGAGCTGTTTTTT. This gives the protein CASSQHPGDGELFF.